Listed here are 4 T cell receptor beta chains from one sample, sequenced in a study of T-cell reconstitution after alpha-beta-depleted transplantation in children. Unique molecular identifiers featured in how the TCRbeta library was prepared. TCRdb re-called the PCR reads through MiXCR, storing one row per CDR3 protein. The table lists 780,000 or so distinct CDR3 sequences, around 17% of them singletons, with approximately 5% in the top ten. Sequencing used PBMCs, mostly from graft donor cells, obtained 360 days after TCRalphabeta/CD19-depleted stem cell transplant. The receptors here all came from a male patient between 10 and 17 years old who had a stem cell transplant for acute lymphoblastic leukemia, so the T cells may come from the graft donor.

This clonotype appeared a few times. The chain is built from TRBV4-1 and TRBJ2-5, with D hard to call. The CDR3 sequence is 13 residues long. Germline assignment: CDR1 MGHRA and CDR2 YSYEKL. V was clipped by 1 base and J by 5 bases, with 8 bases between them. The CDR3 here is CASSQAVIETQYF. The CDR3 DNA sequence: TGCGCCAGCAGCCAAGCAGTCATCGAGACCCAGTACTTC.

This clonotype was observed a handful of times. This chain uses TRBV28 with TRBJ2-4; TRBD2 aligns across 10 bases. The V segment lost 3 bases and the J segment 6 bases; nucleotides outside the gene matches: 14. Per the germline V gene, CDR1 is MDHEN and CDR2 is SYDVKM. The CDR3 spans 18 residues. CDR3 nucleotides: TGTGCCAGCAGTTTCCCCATTCCAAAACTAGCGGGACGAAACATTCAGTACTTC. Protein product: CASSFPIPKLAGRNIQYF.

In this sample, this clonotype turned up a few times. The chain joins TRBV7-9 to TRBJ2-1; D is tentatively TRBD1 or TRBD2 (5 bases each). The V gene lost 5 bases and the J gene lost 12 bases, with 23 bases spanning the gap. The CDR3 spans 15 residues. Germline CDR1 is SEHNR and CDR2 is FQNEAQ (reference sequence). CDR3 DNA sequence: TGTGCCAGCAGCCTAGTGGGGGAGTCCCCCAAAGGGCAGTTCTTC. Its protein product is CASSLVGESPKGQFF. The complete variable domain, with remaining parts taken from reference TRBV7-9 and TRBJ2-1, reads DTGVSQNPRHKITKRGQNVTFRCDPISEHNRLYWYRQTLGQGPEFLTYFQNEAQLEKSRLLSDRFSAERPKGSFSTLEIQRTEQGDSAMYLCASSLVGESPKGQFFGPGTRLTVL.

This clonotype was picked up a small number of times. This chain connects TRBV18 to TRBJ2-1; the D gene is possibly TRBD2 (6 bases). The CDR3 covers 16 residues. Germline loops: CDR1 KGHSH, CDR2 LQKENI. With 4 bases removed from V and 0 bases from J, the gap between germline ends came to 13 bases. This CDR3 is CASSLSMTSSYNEQFF. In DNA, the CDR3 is TGTGCCAGCTCACTATCCATGACTAGCTCCTACAATGAGCAGTTCTTC.